Listed below are T cell receptor beta chains from one sample, sequenced in a study of T cells after yellow fever vaccination. TCRdb independently ran MiXCR on the 5' RACE reads; one entry per CDR3 protein. The sample carries about 500,000 distinct CDR3 sequences, about 15% recorded once. This specimen consisted of PBMCs, obtained 5 to 6 days after the first yellow fever vaccination. These receptors were obtained from a man aged 18 to 30 who received the YFV17D yellow fever vaccine. Both conserved end residues are part of each CDR3. The order of the fields is D gene, clone size, CDR3 length, J gene, V gene, CDR3 DNA, CDR3 protein. D genes are given only for firm matches. Size is stated for part of the rows, as once, few or many counts, or as a class when the clone is expanded.

D gene: -; clone size: -; CDR3 length: 12; J gene: TRBJ2-7; V gene: TRBV6-5; CDR3 DNA: TGTGCCAGCTTCGGCGACTCCTACGAGCAGTACTTC; CDR3 protein: CASFGDSYEQYF
D gene: -; clone size: -; CDR3 length: 17; J gene: TRBJ1-6; V gene: TRBV4-3; CDR3 DNA: TGCGCCAGCAGCCAAGATCTATGGGGAAGTAGTAATTCACCCCTCCACTTT; CDR3 protein: CASSQDLWGSSNSPLHF
D gene: -; clone size: few; CDR3 length: 11; J gene: TRBJ2-3; V gene: TRBV5-6; CDR3 DNA: TGTGCCAGCAGCTTGTATGATACGCAGTATTTT; CDR3 protein: CASSLYDTQYF
D gene: TRBD1; clone size: few; CDR3 length: 15; J gene: TRBJ1-1; V gene: TRBV5-1; CDR3 DNA: TGCGCCAGCAGAAGACAGGGGGCGAAGGACACTGAAGCTTTCTTT; CDR3 protein: CASRRQGAKDTEAFF
D gene: TRBD2; clone size: -; CDR3 length: 17; J gene: TRBJ2-6; V gene: TRBV5-1; CDR3 DNA: TGCGCCAGCAGCTTTCTAGCGGGGTTTACTGGGGCCAACGTCCTGACTTTC; CDR3 protein: CASSFLAGFTGANVLTF
D gene: -; clone size: -; CDR3 length: 12; J gene: TRBJ1-5; V gene: TRBV28; CDR3 DNA: TGTGCCAGCAGGTTGGGCAATCAGCCCCAGCATTTT; CDR3 protein: CASRLGNQPQHF
D gene: -; clone size: many; CDR3 length: 16; J gene: TRBJ2-7; V gene: TRBV7-2; CDR3 DNA: TGTGCCAGCAGCCTCCTAGGACTTGGGGTCTCCTACGAGCAGTACTTC; CDR3 protein: CASSLLGLGVSYEQYF
D gene: -; clone size: many; CDR3 length: 14; J gene: TRBJ2-3; V gene: TRBV7-9; CDR3 DNA: TGTGCCAGCAGCTACCGGGGCCTGGCAGATACGCAGTATTTT; CDR3 protein: CASSYRGLADTQYF
D gene: TRBD2; clone size: -; CDR3 length: 14; J gene: TRBJ2-1; V gene: TRBV20-1; CDR3 DNA: TGCAGTGCTAGAGCGGCGAGTAGCGGGGACTCGGTGGTCTTC; CDR3 protein: CSARAASSGDSVVF
D gene: -; clone size: -; CDR3 length: 13; J gene: TRBJ1-2; V gene: TRBV4-1; CDR3 DNA: TGCGCCAGCAGCCAAGTAAGCTCGAGTGGCTACACCTTC; CDR3 protein: CASSQVSSSGYTF
D gene: -; clone size: few; CDR3 length: 12; J gene: TRBJ2-1; V gene: TRBV6-2/TRBV6-3; CDR3 DNA: TGTGCCAGCAGTCAACAGGGACTAGAGCAGTTCTTC; CDR3 protein: CASSQQGLEQFF
D gene: -; clone size: many; CDR3 length: 17; J gene: TRBJ2-3; V gene: TRBV7-2; CDR3 DNA: TGTGCCAGCAGCTTAAGGTTCCCCTGGACTCCAAGGGGTACGCAGTATTTT; CDR3 protein: CASSLRFPWTPRGTQYF
D gene: -; clone size: few; CDR3 length: 14; J gene: TRBJ2-1; V gene: TRBV4-3; CDR3 DNA: TGCGCCAGCAGCCAAGATTGGGCTAACAATGAGCAGTTCTTC; CDR3 protein: CASSQDWANNEQFF
D gene: TRBD1; clone size: -; CDR3 length: 14; J gene: TRBJ2-4; V gene: TRBV19; CDR3 DNA: TGTGCCAGTAGTGCGGGGGACAGGGCGAACATTCAGTACTTC; CDR3 protein: CASSAGDRANIQYF
D gene: -; clone size: many; CDR3 length: 13; J gene: TRBJ2-6; V gene: TRBV30; CDR3 DNA: TGTGCCTGGAGTGTTCAGGGGGCCAACGTCCTGACTTTC; CDR3 protein: CAWSVQGANVLTF
D gene: -; clone size: -; CDR3 length: 16; J gene: TRBJ1-6; V gene: TRBV9; CDR3 DNA: TGTGCCAGCAGCCCAGGAGGTCAGGGGACCTCTTCACCCCTCCACTTT; CDR3 protein: CASSPGGQGTSSPLHF
D gene: -; clone size: -; CDR3 length: 15; J gene: TRBJ1-5; V gene: TRBV5-8; CDR3 DNA: TGTGCCAGCAGCTCCGGACTGATAAGCAATCAGCCCCAGCATTTT; CDR3 protein: CASSSGLISNQPQHF
D gene: TRBD2; clone size: many; CDR3 length: 15; J gene: TRBJ2-5; V gene: TRBV7-2; CDR3 DNA: TGTGCCAGCAGCTTACCACTAGCGGGGGTGGAGACCCAGTACTTC; CDR3 protein: CASSLPLAGVETQYF
D gene: -; clone size: few; CDR3 length: 12; J gene: TRBJ2-7; V gene: TRBV4-1; CDR3 DNA: TGCGCCAGCAGCCAAGTCCAGGGGGGGCAGTACTTC; CDR3 protein: CASSQVQGGQYF
D gene: -; clone size: -; CDR3 length: 13; J gene: TRBJ2-3; V gene: TRBV7-2; CDR3 DNA: TGTGCCAGCAGCACTCTGAGGGGGGATACGCAGTATTTT; CDR3 protein: CASSTLRGDTQYF
D gene: TRBD2; clone size: few; CDR3 length: 16; J gene: TRBJ2-1; V gene: TRBV5-4; CDR3 DNA: TGTGCCAGCAGCTTGGATCTAGCGGGGGCACACAATGAGCAGTTCTTC; CDR3 protein: CASSLDLAGAHNEQFF
D gene: -; clone size: -; CDR3 length: 14; J gene: TRBJ1-1; V gene: TRBV7-6; CDR3 DNA: TGTGCCAGCAGCTTTACGTCCATGAACACTGAAGCTTTCTTT; CDR3 protein: CASSFTSMNTEAFF
D gene: -; clone size: few; CDR3 length: 11; J gene: TRBJ2-5; V gene: TRBV7-9; CDR3 DNA: TGTGCCAGCAGCCCCATGGAGACCCAGTACTTC; CDR3 protein: CASSPMETQYF
D gene: TRBD1; clone size: -; CDR3 length: 14; J gene: TRBJ1-5; V gene: TRBV20-1; CDR3 DNA: TGCAGTGCTAGAGACTTCGACAGGGGGCAGCCCCAGCATTTT; CDR3 protein: CSARDFDRGQPQHF
D gene: TRBD1; clone size: few; CDR3 length: 15; J gene: TRBJ2-7; V gene: TRBV20-1; CDR3 DNA: TGCAGTGCTAAGTATGGACAGGGTATTTCCTACGAGCAGTACTTC; CDR3 protein: CSAKYGQGISYEQYF
D gene: -; clone size: few; CDR3 length: 15; J gene: TRBJ2-4; V gene: TRBV6-2/TRBV6-3; CDR3 DNA: TGTGCCAGCAGTTATGCAGGGCAGACCAAAAACATTCAGTACTTC; CDR3 protein: CASSYAGQTKNIQYF
D gene: -; clone size: few; CDR3 length: 14; J gene: TRBJ2-5; V gene: TRBV7-2; CDR3 DNA: TGTGCCAGCAGCTCGCCCGACAGGCTAGAGACCCAGTACTTC; CDR3 protein: CASSSPDRLETQYF
D gene: -; clone size: -; CDR3 length: 14; J gene: TRBJ2-3; V gene: TRBV7-2; CDR3 DNA: TGTGCCAGCAGCTTAGCTCAGACTACAGATACGCAGTATTTT; CDR3 protein: CASSLAQTTDTQYF
D gene: -; clone size: -; CDR3 length: 13; J gene: TRBJ2-7; V gene: TRBV7-9; CDR3 DNA: TGTGCCAGCAGCTTGGAGGGGGTTGGCGAGCAGTACTTC; CDR3 protein: CASSLEGVGEQYF
D gene: -; clone size: -; CDR3 length: 14; J gene: TRBJ1-1; V gene: TRBV7-9; CDR3 DNA: TGTGCCAGCGAAGGGGTAGGGGGAGGCACTGAAGCTTTCTTT; CDR3 protein: CASEGVGGGTEAFF
D gene: TRBD1; clone size: -; CDR3 length: 16; J gene: TRBJ2-5; V gene: TRBV5-1; CDR3 DNA: TGCGCCAGCAGCTCGTGGGACAGGGGTTCGTGGGAGACCCAGTACTTC; CDR3 protein: CASSSWDRGSWETQYF
D gene: -; clone size: -; CDR3 length: 14; J gene: TRBJ1-3; V gene: TRBV4-3; CDR3 DNA: TGCGCCAGCAGCCAATCAGGAGGCTGGGACACCATATATTTT; CDR3 protein: CASSQSGGWDTIYF
D gene: TRBD1; clone size: many; CDR3 length: 15; J gene: TRBJ2-5; V gene: TRBV12-3/TRBV12-4; CDR3 DNA: TGTGCCAGCAGTTTATTGGGACAGGGAGGAGAGACCCAGTACTTC; CDR3 protein: CASSLLGQGGETQYF
D gene: -; clone size: -; CDR3 length: 14; J gene: TRBJ1-2; V gene: TRBV28; CDR3 DNA: TGTGCCAGCACCGAGACAGTTATTAACTATGGCTACACCTTC; CDR3 protein: CASTETVINYGYTF
D gene: TRBD1; clone size: -; CDR3 length: 15; J gene: TRBJ2-5; V gene: TRBV2; CDR3 DNA: TGTGCCACCGATCGGGACAGGGGAGTTGGCGAGACCCAGTACTTC; CDR3 protein: CATDRDRGVGETQYF
D gene: -; clone size: -; CDR3 length: 16; J gene: TRBJ1-2; V gene: TRBV7-9; CDR3 DNA: TGTGCCAGCAGCTCGGCCGGGACAAGGGGAAACTATGGCTACACCTTC; CDR3 protein: CASSSAGTRGNYGYTF
D gene: -; clone size: few; CDR3 length: 15; J gene: TRBJ2-1; V gene: TRBV27; CDR3 DNA: TGTGCCAGCAGTTTAGCAGGGTCCTCCGTTGATGAGCAGTTCTTC; CDR3 protein: CASSLAGSSVDEQFF